This TCR beta chain was obtained from a study of cytomegalovirus exposure and HLA in healthy donors. V shed 2 bases and J shed 0 bases, with 9 bases lying between them. CDR3 length: 15 amino acids. The germline V gene encodes CDR1 LGHNA and CDR2 YNFKEQ. This clone occurred a few times. Antigen: not known. General study results and limits: High sensitivity and specificity were reportedly achieved when the classifier diagnosed cytomegalovirus status. In an earlier analysis, productive rearrangement rates for most beta V segments clustered near 87% or 30%. Three of the chains that were CMV-associated were confirmed in vitro to be specific for CMV antigens.

The study ran its PCR with 60 Vbeta and 13 Jbeta primers. Assay: immunoSEQ multiplex PCR; the TCRdb copy retains only in-frame clones and omits some. The sample shows around 120,000 clones, approximately 80% of them seen only once. Donors were nominally healthy when sampled, though unrecorded immune exposures were likely. The sequence derives from a woman in her forties in good health and CMV-seropositive. The sequencing input was PBMCs. The gene calls are TRBV4-2 and TRBJ2-3, with D possibly matching TRBD2 (5 bases). CDR3 in amino acids: CASSQYQRSTDTQYF. Written as DNA, the CDR3 is TGTGCCAGCAGCCAATACCAGCGGAGCACAGATACGCAGTATTTT.